This is a list of T cell receptor beta chains from one sample in a study of T cells in Graves' hyperthyroidism and ophthalmopathy. TCRdb ran MiXCR on the multiplex PCR reads and lists one entry per CDR3 protein. This sample has roughly 240,000 distinct CDR3 sequences, with roughly a quarter found just once. Sequencing was performed on blood. The receptors come from a woman aged 40 to 50 with Graves' ophthalmopathy. The CDR3 runs from the conserved cysteine through the conserved F or W. The D gene is left open where the match is weak. The size of a clone is reported for some rows only, either as once, few or many, or as a class for expanded clones.

d_call: TRBD1
v_call: TRBV5-1
clone_size: many
cdr3_aa: CASSLGGVGTGSGEQYF

d_call: TRBD1
v_call: TRBV24-1
clone_size: many
cdr3_aa: CATSDSTGHSNQPQHF

d_call: .
v_call: TRBV29-1
clone_size: many
cdr3_aa: CSVEGTYGGELFF

d_call: .
v_call: TRBV6-2/TRBV6-3
clone_size: once
cdr3_aa: CASSRDILNTEAFF

d_call: TRBD1
v_call: TRBV28
clone_size: few
cdr3_aa: CASRGDGTGSEQYF

d_call: .
v_call: TRBV5-1
clone_size: many
cdr3_aa: CASSLEFYGYTF

d_call: TRBD2
v_call: TRBV6-1
clone_size: .
cdr3_aa: CASRGAGGSYEQYF

d_call: TRBD2
v_call: TRBV28
clone_size: many
cdr3_aa: CASSRGLAGLREQYF

d_call: .
v_call: TRBV30
clone_size: many
cdr3_aa: CAWSVKGAGANVLTF

d_call: .
v_call: TRBV2
clone_size: .
cdr3_aa: CASSETGASTWELFF

d_call: .
v_call: TRBV6-1
clone_size: many
cdr3_aa: CASSERANYGYTF

d_call: .
v_call: TRBV3-1
clone_size: many
cdr3_aa: CASSHGRPSYEQYF

d_call: .
v_call: TRBV7-3
clone_size: .
cdr3_aa: CASSFLTEAFF

d_call: .
v_call: TRBV30
clone_size: .
cdr3_aa: CAWVKGDFTTDTQYF

d_call: .
v_call: TRBV4-1
clone_size: many
cdr3_aa: CASSQGLSSYEQYF

d_call: TRBD1
v_call: TRBV2
clone_size: few
cdr3_aa: CASSVTGGNNYGYTF

d_call: .
v_call: TRBV28
clone_size: many
cdr3_aa: CASSSSSSGTYEQYF

d_call: TRBD2
v_call: TRBV9
clone_size: many
cdr3_aa: CASSVASSGGTDTQYF

d_call: .
v_call: TRBV27
clone_size: .
cdr3_aa: CASSLLGQGIGANYGYTF

d_call: TRBD1
v_call: TRBV6-2/TRBV6-3
clone_size: many
cdr3_aa: CASSHRQGRETQYF

d_call: .
v_call: TRBV6-5
clone_size: many
cdr3_aa: CASSITGQAYEQYF

d_call: TRBD1
v_call: TRBV13
clone_size: many
cdr3_aa: CASSLGQGMADGNYGYTF

d_call: TRBD2
v_call: TRBV20-1
clone_size: many
cdr3_aa: CSARTSGGNTGELFF

d_call: TRBD1
v_call: TRBV7-3
clone_size: .
cdr3_aa: CASSLGQGAHTGELFF

d_call: .
v_call: TRBV20-1
clone_size: .
cdr3_aa: CSASNRATEAFF

d_call: TRBD1
v_call: TRBV7-2
clone_size: many
cdr3_aa: CASSLVPGGAYNSPLHF